This T cell receptor (beta chain) was observed in a study of shared clonotypes between healthy human individuals. About the research overall: Two women and a few men aged 18 to 49 made up the donors.

Worth noting for this clone: Within the sample, other DNA sequences also encode this same CDR3.

Germline CDR1 SGHRS, CDR2 YFSETQ. The J segment lost 5 bases and the V segment lost 4 bases, leaving 5 bases of the junction unmatched. The length of the CDR3 is 14 residues. Among the donors, all were Caucasian adults who lived in Nashville, Tennessee. Both subsets, CD45RA+ naive and CD45RA-negative memory, were split from the CD4+ cells. As originally analysed: There were no quality scores in the junction-only immunoSEQ sequences, so filtering differed. Only in-frame clones appear in the TCRdb table, and some are missing; sequencing was by immunoSEQ multiplex PCR. V, J and clone size reflect that table, while D and trimming were determined from the DNA. The table lists millions of clones, over 85% of them singletons.

Material: naive CD4+ T cells sorted from blood. Subset reported: CD45RA+ positively selected. The sequence derives from a man between 18 and 35 years old in good health. This chain uses TRBV5-1 with TRBJ2-5, with TRBD2 matching over 10 bases. Here the CDR3 reads CASSRGTSAETQYF. The CDR3 region has the DNA TGCGCCAGCAGCAGGGGGACTAGCGCGGAGACCCAGTACTTC.